Here is one T cell receptor beta chain with its context. This entry belongs to a study of blood T cell repertoires in COVID-19. On the study more broadly: Samples came from the United States, Italy and Spain, spanning acute and convalescent COVID-19. PBMCs, B-cell-depleted T cells, or T cells provided the cDNA or gDNA that made up the material.

In the source study's methods: Amplification of reference gene primers was used by the study to estimate nucleated cell counts. Using immunoSEQ multiplex PCR, the repertoire was profiled, and TCRdb retains in-frame clones only, with some absent. That table supplies the V and J calls and clone size; D and trimming were determined from the DNA. The sample consists of fewer than 350,000 clones, around 88% of them appearing once. The CDR3 runs to 16 residues. The clonotype was recovered from a woman aged 30 to 39 who had recovered from COVID-19. The chain employs TRBV21-1 and TRBJ2-7; the listed D gene, TRBD2, was not tested against the DNA. TRBV21-1 is labeled a pseudogene. Sequenced input: peripheral blood. The DNA of the CDR3 is TGTGCCAGCAGCAAACAAAAGAGGGAGGGCCAGCACGAGCAGTACTTC. It translates to CASSKQKREGQHEQYF.